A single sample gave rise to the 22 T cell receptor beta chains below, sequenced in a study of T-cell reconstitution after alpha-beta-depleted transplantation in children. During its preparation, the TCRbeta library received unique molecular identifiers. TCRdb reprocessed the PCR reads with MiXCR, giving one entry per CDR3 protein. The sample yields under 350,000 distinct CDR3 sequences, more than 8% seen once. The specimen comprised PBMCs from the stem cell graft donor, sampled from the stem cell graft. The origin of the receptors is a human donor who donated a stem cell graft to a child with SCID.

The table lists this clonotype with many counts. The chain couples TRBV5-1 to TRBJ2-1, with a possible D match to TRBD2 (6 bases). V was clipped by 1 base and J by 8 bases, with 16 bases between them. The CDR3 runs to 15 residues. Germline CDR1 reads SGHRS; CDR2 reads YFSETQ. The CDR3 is CASSLQDTSLDEQFF. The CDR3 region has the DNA TGCGCCAGCAGCTTGCAAGATACTAGCTTGGATGAGCAGTTCTTC.

Here the CDR3 DNA reads TGTGCCAGCAGCCTCGACAGGGACAGGGGAATACAAGAGACCCAGTACTTC. Translating gives CASSLDRDRGIQETQYF. V is TRBV5-6 and J is TRBJ2-5, with 10 bases fitting TRBD1. This CDR3 spans 17 amino acids. Per the germline V gene, CDR1 is SGHDT and CDR2 is YYEEEE. The trim removed 4 bases at V and 2 bases at J, leaving 11 bases unmatched.

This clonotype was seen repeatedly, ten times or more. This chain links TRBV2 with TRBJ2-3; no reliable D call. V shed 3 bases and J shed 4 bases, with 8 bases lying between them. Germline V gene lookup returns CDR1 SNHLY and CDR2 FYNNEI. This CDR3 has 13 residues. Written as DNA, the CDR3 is TGTGCCAGCAGTGATCAAGAAGCAGATACGCAGTATTTT. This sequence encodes CASSDQEADTQYF. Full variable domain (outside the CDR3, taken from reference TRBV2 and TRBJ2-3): EPEVTQTPSHQVTQMGQEVILRCVPISNHLYFYWYRQILGQKVEFLVSFYNNEISEKSEIFDDQFSVERPDGSNFTLKIRSTKLEDSAMYFCASSDQEADTQYFGPGTRLTVL.

CDR3 amino acids: CASSPAPTLYNEQFF. The CDR3 nucleotides read TGTGCCAGCAGTCCAGCCCCGACACTCTACAATGAGCAGTTCTTC. The rearrangement joins TRBV12-3 or TRBV12-4 to TRBJ2-1, with D unresolved. V was trimmed by 5 bases and J by 3 bases, leaving 14 bases between them. This CDR3 comprises 15 residues.

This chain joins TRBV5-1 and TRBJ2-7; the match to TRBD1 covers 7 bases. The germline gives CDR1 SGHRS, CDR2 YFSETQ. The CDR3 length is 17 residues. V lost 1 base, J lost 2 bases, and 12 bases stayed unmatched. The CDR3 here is CASSLFSSGTEPYEQYF. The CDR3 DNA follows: TGCGCCAGCAGCTTGTTTTCCTCCGGGACAGAACCCTACGAGCAGTACTTC.

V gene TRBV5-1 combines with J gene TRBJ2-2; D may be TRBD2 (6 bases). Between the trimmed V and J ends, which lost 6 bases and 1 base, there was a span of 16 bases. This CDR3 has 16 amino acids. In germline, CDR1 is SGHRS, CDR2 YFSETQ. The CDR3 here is CASTPGRGVNTGELFF. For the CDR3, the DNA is TGCGCCAGCACCCCGGGCCGCGGGGTGAACACCGGGGAGCTGTTTTTT.

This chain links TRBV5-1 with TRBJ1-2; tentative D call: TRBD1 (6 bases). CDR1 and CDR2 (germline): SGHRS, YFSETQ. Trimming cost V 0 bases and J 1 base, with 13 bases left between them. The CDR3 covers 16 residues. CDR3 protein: CASSLGDTNFNYGYTF. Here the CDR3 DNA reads TGCGCCAGCAGCTTGGGGGACACCAACTTTAACTATGGCTACACCTTC. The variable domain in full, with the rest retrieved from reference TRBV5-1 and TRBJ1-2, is KAGVTQTPRYLIKTRGQQVTLSCSPISGHRSVSWYQQTPGQGLQFLFEYFSETQRNKGNFPGRFSGRQFSNSRSEMNVSTLELGDSALYLCASSLGDTNFNYGYTFGSGTRLTVV.

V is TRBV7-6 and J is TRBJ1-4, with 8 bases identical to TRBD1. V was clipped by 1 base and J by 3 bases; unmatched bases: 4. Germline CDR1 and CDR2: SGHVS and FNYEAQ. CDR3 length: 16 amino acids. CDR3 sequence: CASSLGTGQSNEKLFF. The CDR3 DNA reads TGTGCCAGCAGCTTAGGGACAGGGCAGTCTAATGAAAAACTGTTTTTT.

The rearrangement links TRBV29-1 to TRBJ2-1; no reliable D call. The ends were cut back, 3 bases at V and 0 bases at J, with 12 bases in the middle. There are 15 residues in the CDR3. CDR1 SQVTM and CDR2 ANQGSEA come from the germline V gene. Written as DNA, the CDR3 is TGCAGCGTTGATCAAGGGCAGAGCTCCTACAATGAGCAGTTCTTC. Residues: CSVDQGQSSYNEQFF.

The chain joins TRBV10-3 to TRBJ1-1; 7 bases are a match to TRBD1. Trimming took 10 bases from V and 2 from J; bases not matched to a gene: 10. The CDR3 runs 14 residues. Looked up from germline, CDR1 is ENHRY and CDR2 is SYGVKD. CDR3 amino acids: CATLPTGSNTEAFF. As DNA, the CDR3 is TGTGCCACCCTTCCGACAGGGAGTAACACTGAAGCTTTCTTT.

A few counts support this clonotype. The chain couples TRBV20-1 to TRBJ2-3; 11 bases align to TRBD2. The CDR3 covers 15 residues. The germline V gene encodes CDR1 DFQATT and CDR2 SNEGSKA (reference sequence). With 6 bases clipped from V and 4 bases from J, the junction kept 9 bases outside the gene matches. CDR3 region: CSAVPGLAVADTQYF. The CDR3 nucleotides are TGCAGTGCCGTCCCGGGACTAGCGGTCGCAGATACGCAGTATTTT.

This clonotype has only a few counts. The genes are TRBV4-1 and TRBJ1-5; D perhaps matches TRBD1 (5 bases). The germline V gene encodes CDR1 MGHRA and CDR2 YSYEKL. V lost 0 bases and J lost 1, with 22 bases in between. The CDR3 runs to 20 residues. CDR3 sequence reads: CASSQDTGLGVLWSNQPQHF. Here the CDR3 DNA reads TGCGCCAGCAGCCAAGATACGGGACTCGGCGTTCTATGGAGCAATCAGCCCCAGCATTTT.

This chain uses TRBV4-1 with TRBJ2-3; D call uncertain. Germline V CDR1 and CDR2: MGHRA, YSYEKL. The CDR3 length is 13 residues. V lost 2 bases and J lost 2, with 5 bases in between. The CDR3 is CASSQIATDTQYF. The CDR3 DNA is TGCGCCAGCAGCCAAATTGCCACAGATACGCAGTATTTT.

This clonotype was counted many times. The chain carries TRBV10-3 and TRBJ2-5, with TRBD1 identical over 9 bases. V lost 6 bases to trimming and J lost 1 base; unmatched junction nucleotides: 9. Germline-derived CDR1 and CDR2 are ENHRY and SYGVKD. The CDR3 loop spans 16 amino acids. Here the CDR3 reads CAIRPGTGWIQETQYF. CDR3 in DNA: TGTGCCATCAGACCCGGGACAGGGTGGATCCAAGAGACCCAGTACTTC.

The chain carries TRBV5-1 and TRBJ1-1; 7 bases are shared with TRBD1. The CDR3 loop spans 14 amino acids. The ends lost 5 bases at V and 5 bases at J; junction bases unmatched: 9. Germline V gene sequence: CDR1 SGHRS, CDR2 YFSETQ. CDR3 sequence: CASRSGQAGTEAFF. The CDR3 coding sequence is TGCGCCAGCAGGTCCGGACAGGCGGGGACTGAAGCTTTCTTT.

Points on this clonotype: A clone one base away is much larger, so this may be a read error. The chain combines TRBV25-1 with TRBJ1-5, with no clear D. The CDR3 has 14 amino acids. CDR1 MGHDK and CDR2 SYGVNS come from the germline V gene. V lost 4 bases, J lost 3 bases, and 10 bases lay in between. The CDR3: CASSGLRNNQPQHF. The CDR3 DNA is TGTGCCAGCAGTGGCCTCCGAAACAATCAGCCCCAGCATTTT.

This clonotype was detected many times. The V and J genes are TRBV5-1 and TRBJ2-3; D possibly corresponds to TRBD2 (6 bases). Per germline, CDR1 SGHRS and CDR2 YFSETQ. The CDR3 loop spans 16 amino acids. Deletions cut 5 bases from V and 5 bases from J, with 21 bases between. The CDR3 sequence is CASRSPTGTGQDTQYF. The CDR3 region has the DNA TGCGCCAGCAGGTCTCCGACCGGGACTGGGCAAGATACGCAGTATTTT.

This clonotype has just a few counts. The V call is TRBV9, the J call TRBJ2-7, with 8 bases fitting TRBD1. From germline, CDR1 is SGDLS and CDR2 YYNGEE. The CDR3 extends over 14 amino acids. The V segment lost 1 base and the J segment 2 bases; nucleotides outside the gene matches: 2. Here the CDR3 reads CASSVRDRTYEQYF. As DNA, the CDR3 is TGTGCCAGCAGCGTACGGGACAGGACCTACGAGCAGTACTTC.

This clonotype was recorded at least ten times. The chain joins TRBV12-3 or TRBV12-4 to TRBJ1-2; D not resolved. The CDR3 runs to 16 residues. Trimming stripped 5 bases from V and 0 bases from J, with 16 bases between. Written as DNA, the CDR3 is TGTGCCAGCAGTCCTCCAAGGTGGGGAGCTAACTATGGCTACACCTTC. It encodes CASSPPRWGANYGYTF.

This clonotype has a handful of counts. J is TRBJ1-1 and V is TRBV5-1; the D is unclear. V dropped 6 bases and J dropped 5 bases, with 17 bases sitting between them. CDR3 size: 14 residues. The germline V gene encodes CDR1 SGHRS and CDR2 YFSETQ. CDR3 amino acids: CASTWRGFGTEAFF. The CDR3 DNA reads TGCGCCAGCACCTGGCGGGGATTCGGGACTGAAGCTTTCTTT.

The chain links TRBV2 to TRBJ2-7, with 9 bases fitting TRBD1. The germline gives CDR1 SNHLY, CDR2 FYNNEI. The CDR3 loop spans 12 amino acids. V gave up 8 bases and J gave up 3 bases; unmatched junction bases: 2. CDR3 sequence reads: CASGTGNYEQYF. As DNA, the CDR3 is TGTGCCAGCGGGACAGGGAACTACGAGCAGTACTTC. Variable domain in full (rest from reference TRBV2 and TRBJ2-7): EPEVTQTPSHQVTQMGQEVILRCVPISNHLYFYWYRQILGQKVEFLVSFYNNEISEKSEIFDDQFSVERPDGSNFTLKIRSTKLEDSAMYFCASGTGNYEQYFGPGTRLTVT.

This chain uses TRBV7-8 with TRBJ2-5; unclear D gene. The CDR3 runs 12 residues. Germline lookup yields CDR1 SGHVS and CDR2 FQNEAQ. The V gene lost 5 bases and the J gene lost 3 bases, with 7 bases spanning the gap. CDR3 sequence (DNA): TGTGCCAGCAGCATTGGGGAAGAGACCCAGTACTTC. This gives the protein CASSIGEETQYF.